Listed below are T cell receptor beta chains from one sample, sequenced in a study of blood T cell repertoires in COVID-19. Generated by immunoSEQ multiplex PCR, the TCRdb table keeps only in-frame clones and is missing some. Of 250,000 to 300,000 clones detected, about 86% appear once; the ten largest clones hold 3.6%. Sequenced input: peripheral blood. The receptor set was obtained from a man between 18 and 29 years old with active or convalescent COVID-19. The CDR3 runs from the conserved cysteine through the conserved F or W.

j_call v_call cdr3_aa
TRBJ2-1 TRBV7-2 CASSLPLAGGSYNEQFF
TRBJ2-7 TRBV13 CASSSSGGYEQYF
TRBJ2-5 TRBV7-3 CASSFRTGLPLETQYF
TRBJ2-5 TRBV18 CASSPFSGRTETQYF
TRBJ2-5 TRBV7-9 CASSQGLAGVVETQYF
TRBJ1-3 TRBV5-5 CASSLGSSLIGNTIYF
TRBJ2-3 TRBV24-1 CATSRWGLTDTQYF
TRBJ1-2 TRBV9 CASSVSKQGIYGYTF
TRBJ2-7 TRBV2 CASSLTGTGDWGEQYF
TRBJ1-1 TRBV19 CASGPVNTEAFF
TRBJ1-4 TRBV10-3 CAIRDRTNEKLFF
TRBJ2-1 TRBV7-2 CASSHGQGNYNEQFF
TRBJ1-1 TRBV10-3 CATMISHLYYYTSEAFF
TRBJ2-6 TRBV5-1 CASSFARGQTRSGANVLTF
TRBJ1-5 TRBV2 CATREDRAINQPQHF
TRBJ2-7 TRBV7-2 CASSSGLGSVEQYF
TRBJ2-5 TRBV6-1 CASSDPGLALGTQYF
TRBJ1-5 TRBV4-2 CASSPSGTPNQPQHF
TRBJ1-6 TRBV28 CASSWDRRSPLHF
TRBJ2-1 TRBV6-5 CASQGQSYNEQFF
TRBJ2-1 TRBV29-1 CSVAGSMDNEQFF
TRBJ2-3 TRBV5-4 CASSLVESTDTQYF
TRBJ2-5 TRBV5-1 CASSLGQFQETQYF
TRBJ2-3 TRBV18 CASSPFRAGSTDTQYF
TRBJ1-1 TRBV18 CASSPRGISTEAFF
TRBJ1-5 TRBV2 CASRGGHEQPQHF
TRBJ1-3 TRBV28 CASSPGRRNTIYF
TRBJ2-7 TRBV7-9 CASSPTGYEQYF
TRBJ2-5 TRBV5-1 CASSLEAGGLGTQYF
TRBJ2-3 TRBV5-1 CASSAGTAPTDTQYF
TRBJ2-3 TRBV7-2 CASSLSGVDSDTQYF
TRBJ1-1 TRBV15 CATSGHRDREAFF
TRBJ2-3 TRBV9 CASSEGGQGSAYTQYF
TRBJ2-7 TRBV9 CASSPSSSGSHEQYF
TRBJ1-1 TRBV29-1 CSVKDRGPYTEAFF
TRBJ2-1 TRBV7-3 CASSLRLVVNNEQFF
TRBJ1-1 TRBV5-6 CASSSRGQLLRAFF
TRBJ2-5 TRBV19 CASSFPGSQETQYF
TRBJ1-1 TRBV28 CASNRVATEAFF
TRBJ2-6 TRBV2 CASKPGANVLTF
TRBJ1-2 TRBV20-1 CSARDPDGYTF
TRBJ2-2 TRBV3-1/TRBV3-2 CASSQDGMNTGELFF
TRBJ1-2 TRBV13 CASDDLREGYGYTF
TRBJ2-3 TRBV11-3 CASSLAFGTSGTDTQYF
TRBJ2-2 TRBV5-4 CASSPGTGNTGELFF
TRBJ1-5 TRBV23-1 CAKWEDQPQHF
TRBJ2-7 TRBV11-2 CASSLASYSSYEQYF
TRBJ1-1 TRBV7-9 CASSDQGVGSEAFF
TRBJ1-5 TRBV27 CASSVGTGGQPQHF
TRBJ2-7 TRBV4-2 CASSQGHTSGSYEQYF